Below, 5 T cell receptor beta chains from the same sample are listed, as sequenced in a study of cytomegalovirus exposure and HLA in healthy donors (dated by TCRdb to between 2016 and 2019). The library came from the immunoSEQ multiplex PCR assay. TCRdb stores this immuneACCESS table with in-frame sequences only. Part of the clones is absent; in the studies checked, under half of the shortfall reflects unresolved V genes, and no reason is known for the rest. This sample has about 200,000 clones in its table, and roughly 85% of those were observed once. Roughly 5.4% of the sample is held by the ten biggest clonotypes. The sequencing sample was made of PBMCs. The receptor set was obtained from a woman between 18 and 29 years old in good health and CMV-seronegative.

CDR3 residues: CASSQEVGQPQHF. The CDR3 DNA follows: TGTGCCAGCAGTCAGGAGGTGGGCCAGCCCCAGCATTTT. This chain links TRBV16 with TRBJ1-5; D ambiguous. Germline values: CDR1 KGHSY, CDR2 FQNENV. The CDR3 length is 13 residues. V gave up 6 bases and J gave up 7 bases, with 13 bases separating them.

The chain combines TRBV5-1 with TRBJ2-1; 8 bases agree with TRBD2. This CDR3 has 14 residues. V was pared by 2 bases and J by 9 bases, with 7 bases of the junction left unmatched. Germline V lookup: CDR1 SGHRS, CDR2 YFSETQ. The CDR3 region has the DNA TGCGCCAGCAGCTTCGGGACTAGTCGGGGTGAGCAGTTCTTC. Its translation: CASSFGTSRGEQFF.

V usage is TRBV7-3 and J usage is TRBJ2-3; 10 bases align to TRBD1. From germline, CDR1 is SGHTA and CDR2 FQGTGA. This CDR3 comprises 15 residues. V lost 4 bases and J lost 4; bases outside the gene matches: 5. CDR3 sequence: CASSSGQGYADTQYF. CDR3 DNA sequence: TGTGCCAGCAGCTCGGGACAGGGGTATGCAGATACGCAGTATTTT.

This chain links TRBV4-2 with TRBJ1-2; TRBD1 is a possible D gene (5 bases). The CDR3 length is 16 residues. The germline V and J ends were trimmed by 0 bases and 4 bases, with 15 bases remaining between them. CDR1 and CDR2 (germline): LGHNA, YNFKEQ. Written as DNA, the CDR3 is TGTGCCAGCAGCCAAGATCCGACAGAGACGGGCTATGGCTACACCTTC. Translating gives CASSQDPTETGYGYTF.

This chain connects TRBV7-8 to TRBJ1-2; 7 nucleotides match TRBD1. Losses at the gene ends were 4 bases for V and 7 bases for J; bases not matched to a gene: 12. The CDR3 is made up of 15 amino acids. CDR1 is SGHVS and CDR2 is FQNEAQ in the germline V gene. CDR3: CASSSYRGHRGGYTF. DNA for the CDR3: TGTGCCAGCAGCTCCTACAGGGGACACCGTGGTGGCTACACCTTC.